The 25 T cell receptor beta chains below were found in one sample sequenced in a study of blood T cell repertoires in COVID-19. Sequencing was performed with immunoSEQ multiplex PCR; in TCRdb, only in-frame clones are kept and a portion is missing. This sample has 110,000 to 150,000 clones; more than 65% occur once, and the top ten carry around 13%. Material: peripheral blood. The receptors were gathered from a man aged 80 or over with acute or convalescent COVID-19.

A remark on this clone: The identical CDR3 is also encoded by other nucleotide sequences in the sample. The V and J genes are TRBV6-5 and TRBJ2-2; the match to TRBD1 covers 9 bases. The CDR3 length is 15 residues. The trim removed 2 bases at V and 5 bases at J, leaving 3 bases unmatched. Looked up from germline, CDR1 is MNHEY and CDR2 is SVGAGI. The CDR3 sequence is CASSYKGQGTGELFF. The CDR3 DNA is TGTGCCAGCAGTTACAAAGGACAGGGGACCGGGGAGCTGTTTTTT.

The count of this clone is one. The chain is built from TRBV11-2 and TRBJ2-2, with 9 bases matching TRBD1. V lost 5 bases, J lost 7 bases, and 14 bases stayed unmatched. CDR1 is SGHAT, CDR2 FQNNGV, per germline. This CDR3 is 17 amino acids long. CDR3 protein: CASSQSPGTGFGGELFF. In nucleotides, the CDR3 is TGTGCCAGCAGCCAAAGTCCCGGGACAGGGTTTGGCGGGGAGCTGTTTTTT.

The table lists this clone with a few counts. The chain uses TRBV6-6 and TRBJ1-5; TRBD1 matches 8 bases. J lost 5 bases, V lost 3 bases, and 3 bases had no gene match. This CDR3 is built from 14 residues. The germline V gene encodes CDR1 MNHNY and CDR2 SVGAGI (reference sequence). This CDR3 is CASSYGQGDQPQHF. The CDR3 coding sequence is TGTGCCAGCAGTTATGGACAGGGAGATCAGCCCCAGCATTTT.

In nucleotides, the CDR3 is TGTGCCAGCAGTTCGTCCGGGACAGGGACCGGGGAGCTGTTTTTT. Protein: CASSSSGTGTGELFF. The rearrangement links TRBV28 to TRBJ2-2; 9 bases fit TRBD1. This CDR3 is 15 amino acids long. Germline loops: CDR1 MDHEN, CDR2 SYDVKM. The V segment lost 4 bases and the J segment 5 bases; nucleotides outside the gene matches: 5.

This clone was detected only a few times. The chain's CDR3 is CASSDGTGGFIKPQHF. The CDR3 DNA reads as TGTGCCAGTAGTGACGGGACAGGGGGCTTTATCAAGCCCCAGCATTTT. The rearrangement joins TRBV19 to TRBJ1-5; 12 nucleotides align to TRBD1. Germline CDR1 and CDR2: LNHDA and SQIVND (reference sequence). The CDR3 extends over 16 amino acids. V was clipped by 5 bases and J by 8 bases; unmatched bases: 10.

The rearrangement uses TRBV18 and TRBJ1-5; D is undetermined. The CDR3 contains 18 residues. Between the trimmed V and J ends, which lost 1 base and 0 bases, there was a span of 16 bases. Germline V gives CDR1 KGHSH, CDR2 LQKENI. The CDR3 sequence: CASSPRTVDPDSNQPQHF. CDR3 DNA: TGTGCCAGCTCACCACGGACTGTCGACCCGGATAGCAATCAGCCCCAGCATTTT.

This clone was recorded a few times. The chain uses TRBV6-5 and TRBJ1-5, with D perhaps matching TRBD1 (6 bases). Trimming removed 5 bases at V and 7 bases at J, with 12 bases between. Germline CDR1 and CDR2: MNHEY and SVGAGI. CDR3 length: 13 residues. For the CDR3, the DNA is TGTGCCAGCAGTCTGGGGGCGCGGCAGCCCCAGCATTTT. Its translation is CASSLGARQPQHF.

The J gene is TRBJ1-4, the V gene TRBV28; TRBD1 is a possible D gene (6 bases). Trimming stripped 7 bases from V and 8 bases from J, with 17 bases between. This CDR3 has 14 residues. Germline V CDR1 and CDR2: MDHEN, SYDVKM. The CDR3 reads CASIGGGALEKLFF. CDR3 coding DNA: TGTGCCAGCATCGGTGGGGGGGCACTAGAAAAACTGTTTTTT.

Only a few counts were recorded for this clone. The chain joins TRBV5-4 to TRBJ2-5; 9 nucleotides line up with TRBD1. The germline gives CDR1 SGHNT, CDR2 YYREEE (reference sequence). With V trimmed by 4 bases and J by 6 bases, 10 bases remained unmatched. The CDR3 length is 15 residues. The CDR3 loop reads CASSLGGQGWQTQYF. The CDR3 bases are TGTGCCAGCAGCCTTGGGGGACAGGGCTGGCAGACCCAGTACTTC.

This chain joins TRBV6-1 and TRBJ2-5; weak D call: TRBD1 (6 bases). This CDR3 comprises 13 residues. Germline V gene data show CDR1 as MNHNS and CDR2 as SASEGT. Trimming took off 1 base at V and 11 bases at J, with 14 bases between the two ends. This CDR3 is CASSEVGTPVQYF. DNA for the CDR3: TGTGCCAGCAGTGAAGTCGGGACACCAGTACAGTACTTC.

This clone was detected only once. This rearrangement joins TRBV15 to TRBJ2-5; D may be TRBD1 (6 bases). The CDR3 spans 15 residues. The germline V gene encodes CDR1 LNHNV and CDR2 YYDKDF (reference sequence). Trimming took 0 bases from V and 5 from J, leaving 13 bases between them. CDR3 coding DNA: TGTGCCACCAGCAGAGATGGGGGCGCGACCGAGACCCAGTACTTC. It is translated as CATSRDGGATETQYF.

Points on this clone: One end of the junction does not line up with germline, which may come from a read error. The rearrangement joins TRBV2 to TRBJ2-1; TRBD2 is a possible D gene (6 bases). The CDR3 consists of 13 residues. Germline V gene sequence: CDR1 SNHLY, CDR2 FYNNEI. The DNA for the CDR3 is TGTGCCAGCACCCGGGACTCCCACAATGAGCAGTTCTTC. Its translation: CASTRDSHNEQFF.

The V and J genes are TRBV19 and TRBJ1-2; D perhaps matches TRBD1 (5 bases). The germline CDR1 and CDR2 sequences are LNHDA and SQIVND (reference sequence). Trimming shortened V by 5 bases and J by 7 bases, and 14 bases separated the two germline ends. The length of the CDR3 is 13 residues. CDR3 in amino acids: CASSPLQDSGYTF. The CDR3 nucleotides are TGTGCCAGTAGTCCTCTCCAAGACAGTGGCTACACCTTC. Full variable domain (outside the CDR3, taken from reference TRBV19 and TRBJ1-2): DGGITQSPKYLFRKEGQNVTLSCEQNLNHDAMYWYRQDPGQGLRLIYYSQIVNDFQKGDIAEGYSVSREKKESFPLTVTSAQKNPTAFYLCASSPLQDSGYTFGSGTRLTVV.

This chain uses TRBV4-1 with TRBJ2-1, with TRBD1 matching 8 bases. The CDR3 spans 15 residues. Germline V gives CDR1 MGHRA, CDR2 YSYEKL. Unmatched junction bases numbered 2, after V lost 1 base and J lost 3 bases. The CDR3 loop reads CASSQGTGNYNEQFF. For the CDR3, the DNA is TGCGCCAGCAGCCAAGGGACAGGGAACTACAATGAGCAGTTCTTC.

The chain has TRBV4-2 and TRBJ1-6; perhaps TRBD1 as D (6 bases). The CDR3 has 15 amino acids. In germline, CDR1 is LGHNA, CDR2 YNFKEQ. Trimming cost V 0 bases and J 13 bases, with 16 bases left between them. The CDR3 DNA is TGTGCCAGCAGCCAAGAGGACAGTCCTTTGGTTCCCCTCCACTTT. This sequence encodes CASSQEDSPLVPLHF.

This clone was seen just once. CDR3: CASSSRGTKKTYEQYF. The CDR3 bases are TGTGCCAGCAGCTCCCGGGGGACCAAGAAAACCTACGAGCAGTACTTC. The chain is built from TRBV7-2 and TRBJ2-7, with TRBD2 as a possible D gene (6 bases). The germline gives CDR1 SGHTA, CDR2 FQGNSA. V was shortened by 4 bases and J by 2 bases, with 18 bases between the two germline ends. This CDR3 spans 16 amino acids.

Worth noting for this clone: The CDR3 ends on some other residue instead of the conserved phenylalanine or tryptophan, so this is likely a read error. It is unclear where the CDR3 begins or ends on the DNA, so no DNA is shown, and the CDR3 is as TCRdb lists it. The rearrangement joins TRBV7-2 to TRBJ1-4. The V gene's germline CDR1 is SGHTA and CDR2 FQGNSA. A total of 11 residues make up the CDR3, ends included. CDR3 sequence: CASSLGGDTGI.

The CDR3 DNA is TGTGCCAGCAGCAATCAGGGGACCTACGAGCAGTACTTC. Translating gives CASSNQGTYEQYF. The V and J genes are TRBV5-4 and TRBJ2-7; TRBD1 might be the D (6 bases). CDR3 length: 13 residues. Trimming removed 4 bases from V and 2 bases from J, with 10 bases in between. Germline V gene lookup returns CDR1 SGHNT and CDR2 YYREEE (reference sequence).

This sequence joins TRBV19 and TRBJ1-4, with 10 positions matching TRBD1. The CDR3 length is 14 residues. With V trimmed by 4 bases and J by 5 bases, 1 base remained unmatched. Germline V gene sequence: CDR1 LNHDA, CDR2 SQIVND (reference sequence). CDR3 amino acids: CASSTTGGNEKLFF. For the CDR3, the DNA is TGTGCCAGTAGTACGACAGGGGGCAATGAAAAACTGTTTTTT.

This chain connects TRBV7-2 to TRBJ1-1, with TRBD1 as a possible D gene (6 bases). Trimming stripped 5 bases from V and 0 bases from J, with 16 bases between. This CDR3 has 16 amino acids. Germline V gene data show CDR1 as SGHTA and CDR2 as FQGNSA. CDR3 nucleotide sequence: TGTGCCAGCAGCAAAAAAGGGGGTGAAATGAACACTGAAGCTTTCTTT. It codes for CASSKKGGEMNTEAFF.

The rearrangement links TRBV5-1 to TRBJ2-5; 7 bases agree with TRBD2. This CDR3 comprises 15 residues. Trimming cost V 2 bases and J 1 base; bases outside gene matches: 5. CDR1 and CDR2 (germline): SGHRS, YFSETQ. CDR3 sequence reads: CASSFSGRVQETQYF. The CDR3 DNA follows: TGCGCCAGCAGCTTTAGCGGGCGCGTCCAAGAGACCCAGTACTTC.

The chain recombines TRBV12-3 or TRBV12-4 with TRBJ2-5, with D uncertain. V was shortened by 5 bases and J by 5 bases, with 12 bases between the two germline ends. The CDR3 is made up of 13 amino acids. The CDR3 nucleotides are TGTGCCAGCAGTGGCCCGCCCTCCGAGACCCAGTACTTC. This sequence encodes CASSGPPSETQYF.

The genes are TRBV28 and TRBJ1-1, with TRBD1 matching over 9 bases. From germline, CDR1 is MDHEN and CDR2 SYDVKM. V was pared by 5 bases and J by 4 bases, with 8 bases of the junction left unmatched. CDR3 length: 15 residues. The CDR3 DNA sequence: TGTGCCAGCAGTCCAACAGGGGGCGTTGGCACTGAAGCTTTCTTT. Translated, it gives CASSPTGGVGTEAFF.

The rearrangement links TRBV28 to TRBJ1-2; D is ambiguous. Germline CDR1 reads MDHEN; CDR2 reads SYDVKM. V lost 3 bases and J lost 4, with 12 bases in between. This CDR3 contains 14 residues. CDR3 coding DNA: TGTGCCAGCAGTTTCCCCGGGGTCGCCTATGGCTACACCTTC. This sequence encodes CASSFPGVAYGYTF.

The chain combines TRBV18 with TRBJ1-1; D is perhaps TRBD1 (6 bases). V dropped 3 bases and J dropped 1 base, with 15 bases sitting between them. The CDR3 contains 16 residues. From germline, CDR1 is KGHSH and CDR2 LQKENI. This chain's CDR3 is CASSPIAGGPNTEAFF. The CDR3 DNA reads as TGTGCCAGCTCACCTATCGCGGGGGGGCCGAACACTGAAGCTTTCTTT. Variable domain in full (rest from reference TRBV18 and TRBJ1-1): NAGVMQNPRHLVRRRGQEARLRCSPMKGHSHVYWYRQLPEEGLKFMVYLQKENIIDESGMPKERFSAEFPKEGPSILRIQQVVRGDSAAYFCASSPIAGGPNTEAFFGQGTRLTVV.